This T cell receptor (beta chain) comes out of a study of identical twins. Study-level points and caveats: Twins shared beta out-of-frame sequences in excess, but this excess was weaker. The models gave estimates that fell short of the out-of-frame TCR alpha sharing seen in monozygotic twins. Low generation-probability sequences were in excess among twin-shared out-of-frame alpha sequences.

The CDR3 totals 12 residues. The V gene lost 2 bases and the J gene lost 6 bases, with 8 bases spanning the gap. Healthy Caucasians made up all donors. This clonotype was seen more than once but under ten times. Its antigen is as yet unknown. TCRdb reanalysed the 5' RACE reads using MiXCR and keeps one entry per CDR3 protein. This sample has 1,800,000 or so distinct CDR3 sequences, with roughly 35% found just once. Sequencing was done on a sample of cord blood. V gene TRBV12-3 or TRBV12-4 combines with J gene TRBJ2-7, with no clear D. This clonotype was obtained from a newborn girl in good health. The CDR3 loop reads CASSLWASEQYF. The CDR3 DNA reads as TGTGCCAGCAGTTTATGGGCTAGCGAGCAGTACTTC.